A selection of T cell receptor beta chains follows, all from one sample in a study of cytomegalovirus exposure and HLA in healthy donors. TCRdb's table, derived via immunoSEQ multiplex PCR, lists solely in-frame clones and lacks some. Of about 210,000 clones in the sample, about 80% were seen once. The specimen was PBMCs. The source is a woman aged 50 to 65 in good health and CMV-seropositive. The CDR3 runs from the conserved cysteine through the conserved F or W. D genes are given only for firm matches. Clone size, where shown, is once, few, many, or a class for clones that have expanded.

CDR3nt	CDR3aa	d_gene	j_gene	abundance	len	v_gene
TGTGCCAGCAGCTTCTCGGTGAACACTGAAGCTTTCTTT	CASSFSVNTEAFF	-	TRBJ1-1	few	13	TRBV7-9
TGCGCCAGCAGCCAAGAAACAGGGAACACAGATACGCAGTATTTT	CASSQETGNTDTQYF	-	TRBJ2-3	-	15	TRBV4-3
TGTGCCAGCAGGGGAGGGACTAGCGGGGGGGCTTACACAGATACGCAGTATTTT	CASRGGTSGGAYTDTQYF	TRBD2	TRBJ2-3	-	18	TRBV7-2
TGTGCCAGCAGTTGGGGGGGCTCGCCTAATGAAAAACTGTTTTTT	CASSWGGSPNEKLFF	-	TRBJ1-4	-	15	TRBV6-1
TGCGCCAGCAGCCAAGTTGGGACAGGGGGATACGAGCAGTACTTC	CASSQVGTGGYEQYF	TRBD1	TRBJ2-7	once	15	TRBV4-3
TGTGCCAGCAGTTTTACAGGGTCGGGAGGCTACACCTTC	CASSFTGSGGYTF	-	TRBJ1-2	-	13	TRBV27
TGTGCCTGGAGTCCTGGGACTAGCTCGGCGGCTGAGACCCAGTACTTC	CAWSPGTSSAAETQYF	TRBD2	TRBJ2-5	-	16	TRBV30
TGTGCCAGCAGCTTAGAAGGGACTAGCGGGGGTCATGAGCAGTTCTTC	CASSLEGTSGGHEQFF	TRBD2	TRBJ2-1	-	16	TRBV7-2
TGTGCCAGCAGTGTAACAGGTATTTCCTACGAGCAGTACTTC	CASSVTGISYEQYF	-	TRBJ2-7	-	14	TRBV6-1
TGTGCCAGCAGCCAAGATCCCCTCAGGACAGGGGGCGCCCGAAACACCATATATTTT	CASSQDPLRTGGARNTIYF	TRBD1	TRBJ1-3	once	19	TRBV4-2
TGTGCCAGCAGCCCCGGGACTAGCGGGGGCCGGAGCTCCTACAATGAGCAGTTCTTC	CASSPGTSGGRSSYNEQFF	TRBD2	TRBJ2-1	-	19	TRBV7-9
TGTGCCAGCAGTTTCCGCCTTATTAGCGACGAGCAGTACTTC	CASSFRLISDEQYF	-	TRBJ2-7	-	14	TRBV27
TGTGCCAGCAGTTTTAGCGAATCCTATAATTCACCCCTCCACTTT	CASSFSESYNSPLHF	-	TRBJ1-6	-	15	TRBV27
TGCGCCAGCAGCCAAGATAATCAAGGGGGTATTCAGCCCCAGCATTTT	CASSQDNQGGIQPQHF	-	TRBJ1-5	-	16	TRBV4-1
TGTGCCAGCAGTTACCGGGGAACTGGAAACACCATATATTTT	CASSYRGTGNTIYF	-	TRBJ1-3	-	14	TRBV6-5
TGTGCCAGCAGCCCGCATCACCGGGTCTCCGAGCGCGGCTACACCTTC	CASSPHHRVSERGYTF	-	TRBJ1-2	once	16	TRBV9
TGTGCCAGCAGATCCTACCCCGACTCTCAAGAGACCCAGTACTTC	CASRSYPDSQETQYF	-	TRBJ2-5	-	15	TRBV5-5
TGTGCCAGCAGCGCAGGGGTAGCGGGGGGACGATCGGATGAGCAGTTCTTC	CASSAGVAGGRSDEQFF	TRBD2	TRBJ2-1	once	17	TRBV7-6
TGCGCCAGCAGACGGACCGGGGGGGACTCCTACAATGAGCAGTTCTTC	CASRRTGGDSYNEQFF	TRBD2	TRBJ2-1	-	16	TRBV5-1
TGTGCCAGCAGCATCCGCCCGGGACAGGGAATTGGCGGCTACACCTTC	CASSIRPGQGIGGYTF	TRBD1	TRBJ1-2	-	16	TRBV5-5
TGCGCCAGCAGCTTAGGCACTGGGACAGGGCCGTTTGGCTACACCTTC	CASSLGTGTGPFGYTF	TRBD1	TRBJ1-2	few	16	TRBV5-1
TGTGCCAGCAGCTTATACCGGGGGACAGATACGCAGTATTTT	CASSLYRGTDTQYF	-	TRBJ2-3	-	14	TRBV5-5
TGCGCCAGCAGCCCCCGCCCCACGACAGTAACCATTAGCAATCAGCCCCAGCATTTT	CASSPRPTTVTISNQPQHF	-	TRBJ1-5	-	19	TRBV4-1
TGTGCCAGCTCACCACCTGGCGGGGCAACTAATGAAAAACTGTTTTTT	CASSPPGGATNEKLFF	-	TRBJ1-4	-	16	TRBV18
TGTGCCAGCACCCAGGGGCTGAACACTGAAGCTTTCTTT	CASTQGLNTEAFF	-	TRBJ1-1	-	13	TRBV28
TGTGCCAGCAGCGTAGTCGGACTAGCGGGGGAAGATACGCAGTATTTT	CASSVVGLAGEDTQYF	TRBD2	TRBJ2-3	-	16	TRBV9
TGTGCCAGCAGCGTGGGACTGCGATATGGCTACACCTTC	CASSVGLRYGYTF	-	TRBJ1-2	-	13	TRBV9
TGTGCCAGCAGCTTGGGGCCAGGGAAATACTATGGCTACACCTTC	CASSLGPGKYYGYTF	-	TRBJ1-2	-	15	TRBV5-8
TGCGCCAGCAGCCAAGCCTCGACACGGTCCTCTGGAAACACCATATATTTT	CASSQASTRSSGNTIYF	-	TRBJ1-3	few	17	TRBV4-1
TGTGCCAGCAGCTCCCCGGGACTATCCTACAATGAGCAGTTCTTC	CASSSPGLSYNEQFF	TRBD2	TRBJ2-1	-	15	TRBV7-9
TGTGCCAGCAGTTACGGTGGCGGTGGCTACGAGCAGTACTTC	CASSYGGGGYEQYF	-	TRBJ2-7	-	14	TRBV6-5
TGTGCCAGCAGCCCAGGGGGAGGTTTTGGGCTCTTC	CASSPGGGFGLF	-	TRBJ2-1	-	12	TRBV7-2
TGTGCCAGCAGCCCACAGGGGGCTGTCACTGAAGCTTTCTTT	CASSPQGAVTEAFF	TRBD1	TRBJ1-1	-	14	TRBV7-2
TGTGCCAGCGCCGGGGTTAGCTCCTATAATTCACCCCTCCACTTT	CASAGVSSYNSPLHF	-	TRBJ1-6	-	15	TRBV27
TGTGCCAGCACCGCCAGGACACTAACTACACCCCTCCACTTT	CASTARTLTTPLHF	-	TRBJ1-6	-	14	TRBV6-1
TGTGCCAGCAGCTTCCGGGACACTGAAGCTTTCTTT	CASSFRDTEAFF	-	TRBJ1-1	few	12	TRBV5-4
TGCAGCGTCGCAAGCGGGGCAGGGGAGCAGTTCTTC	CSVASGAGEQFF	TRBD2	TRBJ2-1	-	12	TRBV29-1
TGTGCCAGCAGAGGACTAGTGGAGACCCAGTACTTC	CASRGLVETQYF	TRBD2	TRBJ2-5	-	12	TRBV7-9
TGTGCCAGTACTTCGACACAGGGTAGTGTTGACTACACCTTC	CASTSTQGSVDYTF	-	TRBJ1-2	-	14	TRBV19
TGTGCCAGCAGCCTGGGACAGGGTGGAAACACCATATATTTT	CASSLGQGGNTIYF	TRBD1	TRBJ1-3	-	14	TRBV7-8
TGTGCCAGCAGTTGGGACAGGGCGAACACTGAAGCTTTCTTT	CASSWDRANTEAFF	TRBD1	TRBJ1-1	-	14	TRBV27
TGTGCCAGCAGTGAGAGGAGGTCGGGCTACACCTTC	CASSERRSGYTF	-	TRBJ1-2	-	12	TRBV6-1
TGTGCCAGTAACTCCTCAGGGTTAGCTAACTATGGCTACACCTTC	CASNSSGLANYGYTF	-	TRBJ1-2	few	15	TRBV19
TGTGCCAGCAGCGTAACTAGCGGGGATTACAATGAGCAGTTCTTC	CASSVTSGDYNEQFF	TRBD2	TRBJ2-1	-	15	TRBV11-2
TGTGCCAGCATCGCCAGCGGGACTCCGAAGACCCAGTACTTC	CASIASGTPKTQYF	TRBD2	TRBJ2-5	-	14	TRBV6-5
TGCGCCAGCAGCCAAGAGGCGGGGCCGGGGGGGGCCAACGTCCTGACTTTC	CASSQEAGPGGANVLTF	-	TRBJ2-6	-	17	TRBV4-3
TGTGCCAGCAGGGCCGCGGGTAATGAGCAGTTCTTC	CASRAAGNEQFF	-	TRBJ2-1	few	12	TRBV6-1
TGCAGCGTGTCCCAGCGGGGCACGTACAATGAGCAGTTCTTC	CSVSQRGTYNEQFF	TRBD2	TRBJ2-1	-	14	TRBV29-1
TGTGCCAGCAGCTTGCTAGGGGACTCACTGACTTATGAAAAACTGTTTTTT	CASSLLGDSLTYEKLFF	-	TRBJ1-4	-	17	TRBV5-8
TGTGCCAGCAGTGACGACAGTAACTATGGCTACACCTTC	CASSDDSNYGYTF	-	TRBJ1-2	few	13	TRBV6-4
TGTGCCAGCAGTTTTGTCAGGGCAACTAATGAAAAACTGTTTTTT	CASSFVRATNEKLFF	-	TRBJ1-4	-	15	TRBV27
TGCGCCAGCAGCCTGACAGGGGCGGACAATTCACCCCTCCACTTT	CASSLTGADNSPLHF	TRBD1	TRBJ1-6	-	15	TRBV5-1
TGTGCCAGCAGTTCCGGCGGGACAGGTGGTGAAAAACTGTTTTTT	CASSSGGTGGEKLFF	TRBD1	TRBJ1-4	once	15	TRBV6-5